A single sample is the source of the 5 T cell receptor beta chains below, sequenced in a study of T-cell memory formation after mild COVID-19 (dated by TCRdb to about 2021). The library was generated by 5' RACE. Sequencer: Illumina NovaSeq 6000. The public reads were reanalyzed by TCRdb: fastp trimming at Q25, MiXCR alignment, in-frame beta chains only. Rows matching on CDR3 protein sequence are summarized as one entry with the most common DNA and genes. The sample contains about 560,000 distinct CDR3 sequences, roughly 18% of them found a single time. The top ten hold 12% of the sample. The specimen was PBMCs or a T cell subset sorted from them (not recorded which). These TCRs come from an adult woman who had mild COVID-19 (a few samples of this study predate the infection). The sample titles of this study are shuffled in the database, so cell type and time point are left out; the donor was told from shared clones.

The table lists this clonotype with a few counts. The J gene is TRBJ2-5, the V gene TRBV4-3, with 8 bases fitting TRBD1. Germline values: CDR1 LGHNA, CDR2 YSLEER. V lost 1 base to trimming and J lost 1 base; unmatched junction nucleotides: 8. This CDR3 has 17 residues. The CDR3 spells CASSQAPQGAGQETQYF. The CDR3 nucleotides read TGCGCCAGCAGCCAAGCCCCTCAGGGGGCGGGCCAAGAGACCCAGTACTTC.

A few counts support this clonotype. The genes are TRBV12-3 or TRBV12-4 and TRBJ2-5, with D maybe TRBD2 (6 bases). This CDR3 spans 15 amino acids. V was clipped by 3 bases and J by 4 bases, with 15 bases between them. The CDR3 here is CASSFERARRETQYF. The CDR3 DNA reads TGTGCCAGCAGTTTTGAGCGGGCCCGGAGAGAGACCCAGTACTTC.

This rearrangement joins TRBV6-5 to TRBJ2-5; perhaps TRBD2 as D (6 bases). The CDR3 sequence is 14 residues long. Trimming took off 6 bases at V and 5 bases at J, with 16 bases between the two ends. Germline CDR1 and CDR2: MNHEY and SVGAGI. The CDR3 reads CASSLDGGRETQYF. CDR3 DNA sequence: TGTGCCAGCAGCCTAGATGGTGGGAGGGAGACCCAGTACTTC.

V usage is TRBV9 and J usage is TRBJ2-5; unclear D gene. Trimming took off 0 bases at V and 0 bases at J, with 9 bases between the two ends. This CDR3 has 15 amino acids. The V gene's germline CDR1 is SGDLS and CDR2 YYNGEE. The chain's CDR3 is CASSVALSDQETQYF. CDR3 coding DNA: TGTGCCAGCAGCGTAGCTCTCAGCGACCAAGAGACCCAGTACTTC.

This clonotype appeared many times. The chain combines TRBV5-8 with TRBJ2-5; 7 bases agree with TRBD2. V was clipped by 2 bases and J by 4 bases; unmatched bases: 11. The V gene's germline CDR1 is SGHTS and CDR2 YDEGEE. There are 16 residues in the CDR3. The CDR3 coding sequence is TGTGCCAGCAGCTTCGGCGGGAGCTCAATAGGAGAGACCCAGTACTTC. Translated: CASSFGGSSIGETQYF.